The following is a T cell receptor (beta chain) sequence with its context. There is no known antigen for this receptor. Per-base qualities were not stored, and no clone one base away is much larger. The immunoSEQ Assay, a bias-controlled multiplex PCR, was used to amplify TCRbeta CDR3 regions from genomic DNA. As for how the authors treated the data: The number of nucleated cells in each sample was estimated from the amplification of reference gene primers within the assay. To quantify the absolute abundance of each unique TCRbeta CDR3 rearrangement, sequence reads were collapsed and filtered. For each sample, productive Simpson clonality was calculated as the square root of Simpson's diversity index across productive rearrangements. TCRdb's version of the immuneACCESS table is confined to in-frame rearrangements and falls short of the full clone set. An unresolved V gene accounts for under half of the shortfall where checked; the remainder is of unknown origin. D and trimming come from the DNA, and the V and J calls and clone size come from that table. The sample yields under 60,000 clones; 83% were counted once. Of the sample, about 5.2% falls within the top ten clones.

The germline V gene supplies CDR1 SGHRS and CDR2 YFSETQ. Trimmed from V: 1 base; trimmed from J: 7 bases; junction bases lacking a gene match: 5. The CDR3 spans 15 residues, from the cysteine through the phenylalanine. The CDR3 DNA has 45 bases and is translated from base 1. The sample comes from a study of blood T cell repertoires in COVID-19 (dated by TCRdb to 2018 to 2021). With regard to the full study: Samples from collaborators originated in the United States, Italy and Spain and spanned both the acute and convalescent phases of COVID-19. The material from the prospective study consisted of cDNA or gDNA derived from T cells, B-cell-depleted T cells, or PBMCs. Subjects who had been exposed to COVID-19, were actively infected with it, or had recovered from it provided the deeply sampled blood TCRbeta repertoires that made up the dataset. A freely available public database, intended as a resource for researchers studying the immune response to SARS-CoV-2, is where the repertoires were released. Samples came from the ongoing ImmuneRACE study (first 160 participants) plus 1,254 subjects from 6 global collaborators. A de-identified subject ID, COVID-19 status, age in years and sex were almost always included in the sample metadata. Where available, HLA class I and class II types were obtained from metadata supplied by the sample provider rather than from assay-based typing.

The full study reports these points: How much clinical and demographic metadata was included differed by source and by participant, and the metadata was provided uncurated.

Whole blood was collected in K2EDTA tubes by collaborating institutions according to the institutions' own protocols. Collaborator samples were shipped for TCRbeta analysis as frozen whole blood, isolated PBMCs, or DNA extracted from either sample type. The sample consisted of peripheral blood. The TCR was taken from a human donor in a cohort sampled during active COVID-19. The chain uses TRBV5-1 and TRBJ1-5; TRBD1 fits 10 bases in the junction. In nucleotide form, the sequence is TGCGCCAGCAGCTTGAACCCGGGACAGGGGCAGCCCCAGCATTTT. It codes for CASSLNPGQGQPQHF.